These 13 T cell receptor beta chains originate from one sample sequenced in a study of blood T cell repertoires in COVID-19. Profiled with immunoSEQ multiplex PCR; TCRdb holds only in-frame clones, not every one. The sample has fewer than 95,000 clones, 80% to 95% seen once. Sequenced input: peripheral blood. These receptors were collected from a woman of 80 years or more with acute or convalescent COVID-19.

The rearrangement joins TRBV29-1 to TRBJ2-5; TRBD2 matches at 12 bases. Germline-derived CDR1 and CDR2 are SQVTM and ANQGSEA. The CDR3 extends over 19 amino acids. V gave up 4 bases and J gave up 0 bases; unmatched junction bases: 15. In DNA form, the CDR3 reads TGCAGCGTTGGAAGGACGACTAGCGGGAGCTACTCGTACCAAGAGACCCAGTACTTC. Its translation is CSVGRTTSGSYSYQETQYF.

The gene calls are TRBV5-1 and TRBJ2-3, with D tentatively TRBD2 (6 bases). Germline V gene sequence: CDR1 SGHRS, CDR2 YFSETQ. Trimming took 7 bases from V and 2 from J, leaving 14 bases between them. This CDR3 has 14 residues. Written as DNA, the CDR3 is TGCGCCAGCTCCTTCCGGGACTTCACAGATACGCAGTATTTT. It yields the protein CASSFRDFTDTQYF.

This chain links TRBV7-9 with TRBJ1-4; 7 bases line up with TRBD1. CDR1 is SEHNR, CDR2 FQNEAQ, per germline (reference sequence). V lost 0 bases and J lost 3; bases outside the gene matches: 4. The CDR3 runs to 16 residues. The CDR3 loop reads CASSLATTGANEKLFF. The CDR3 DNA reads as TGTGCCAGCAGCTTAGCGACCACAGGGGCTAATGAAAAACTGTTTTTT.

The chain joins TRBV18 to TRBJ1-5; no clear D gene. This CDR3 contains 15 residues. V was cut by 2 bases and J by 0 bases, with 8 bases left in between. CDR1 is KGHSH, CDR2 LQKENI, per germline. This chain's CDR3 is CASSPTSGSNQPQHF. DNA for the CDR3: TGTGCCAGCTCACCAACCAGCGGTAGCAATCAGCCCCAGCATTTT.

V is TRBV6-1 and J is TRBJ1-6; 9 bases line up with TRBD1. The V segment lost 3 bases and the J segment 7 bases; nucleotides outside the gene matches: 4. Germline CDR1 is MNHNS and CDR2 is SASEGT. The CDR3 consists of 15 residues. The CDR3 DNA follows: TGTGCCAGCAGTGACCACACAGGGGGCAATTCACCCCTCCACTTT. Residues: CASSDHTGGNSPLHF.

This chain uses TRBV24-1 with TRBJ2-1; 8 bases are a match to TRBD2. CDR1 is KGHDR, CDR2 SFDVKD, per germline. V trimming: 1 base; J trimming: 6 bases; junction bases outside the gene matches: 10. This CDR3 is 17 amino acids long. CDR3 coding DNA: TGTGCCACCAGTGATTTTACCGGGAGGGCGCCCTTCAATGAGCAGTTCTTC. Protein sequence: CATSDFTGRAPFNEQFF.

The V call is TRBV6-2 or TRBV6-3, the J call TRBJ2-7; a possible D gene is TRBD2 (5 bases). The germline gives CDR1 MNHEY, CDR2 SVGEGT. Trimming left V 0 bases short and J 2 bases short, with 8 bases between. This CDR3 contains 14 residues. CDR3 coding DNA: TGTGCCAGCAGTTACTCTCCCGGGACCTACGAGCAGTACTTC. This sequence encodes CASSYSPGTYEQYF.

CDR3 residues: CASSSGTGGSGANVLTF. CDR3 coding DNA: TGTGCCAGCAGCTCCGGGACAGGGGGATCTGGGGCCAACGTCCTGACTTTC. The chain is built from TRBV11-3 and TRBJ2-6; 11 positions match TRBD1. J lost 1 base, V lost 4 bases, and 3 bases had no gene match. CDR3 length: 17 amino acids. Germline V lookup: CDR1 SGHNT, CDR2 YENEEA.

The genes are TRBV2 and TRBJ2-7; the match to TRBD2 covers 9 bases. Germline values: CDR1 SNHLY, CDR2 FYNNEI. The CDR3 is 14 residues long. With 4 bases clipped from V and 5 bases from J, the junction kept 6 bases outside the gene matches. The DNA for the CDR3 is TGTGCCAGCAGTGTATGGGCGGGAGGGAACGAGCAGTACTTC. It codes for CASSVWAGGNEQYF.

The J gene is TRBJ2-2, the V gene TRBV6-5; 11 positions agree with TRBD2. This CDR3 has 15 residues. Germline CDR1 is MNHEY and CDR2 is SVGAGI. Trimming removed 6 bases from V and 5 bases from J; junction bases left unmatched: 5. CDR3 amino acids: CASRQLAGVTGELFF. The CDR3 DNA is TGTGCCAGCAGGCAACTAGCGGGGGTTACCGGGGAGCTGTTTTTT.

V is TRBV5-6 and J is TRBJ2-7; TRBD2 agrees at 9 bases. CDR1 and CDR2 from the germline V gene are SGHDT and YYEEEE. After removal of 4 bases from V and 3 bases from J, the junction contained 8 bases not matched to a gene. This CDR3 is 15 amino acids long. The CDR3 is CASSRDLAGLYEQYF. For the CDR3, the DNA is TGTGCCAGCAGCCGGGACCTAGCGGGACTCTACGAGCAGTACTTC.

The gene calls are TRBV24-1 and TRBJ2-7; 11 positions match TRBD2. Trimming took 3 bases from V and 2 from J; bases not matched to a gene: 5. CDR1 and CDR2 (germline): KGHDR, SFDVKD. This CDR3 region has 16 residues. CDR3: CATSDTGTSGAYEQYF. The CDR3 bases are TGTGCCACCAGTGATACCGGGACTAGCGGCGCCTACGAGCAGTACTTC.

The genes are TRBV18 and TRBJ2-1; possibly TRBD2 for D (5 bases). CDR3 size: 16 residues. Trimming cost V 3 bases and J 0 bases, with 12 bases left between them. Germline CDR1 is KGHSH and CDR2 is LQKENI. Here the CDR3 reads CASSPLARSSYNEQFF. The CDR3 DNA reads TGTGCCAGCTCACCTCTAGCCCGAAGCTCCTACAATGAGCAGTTCTTC.